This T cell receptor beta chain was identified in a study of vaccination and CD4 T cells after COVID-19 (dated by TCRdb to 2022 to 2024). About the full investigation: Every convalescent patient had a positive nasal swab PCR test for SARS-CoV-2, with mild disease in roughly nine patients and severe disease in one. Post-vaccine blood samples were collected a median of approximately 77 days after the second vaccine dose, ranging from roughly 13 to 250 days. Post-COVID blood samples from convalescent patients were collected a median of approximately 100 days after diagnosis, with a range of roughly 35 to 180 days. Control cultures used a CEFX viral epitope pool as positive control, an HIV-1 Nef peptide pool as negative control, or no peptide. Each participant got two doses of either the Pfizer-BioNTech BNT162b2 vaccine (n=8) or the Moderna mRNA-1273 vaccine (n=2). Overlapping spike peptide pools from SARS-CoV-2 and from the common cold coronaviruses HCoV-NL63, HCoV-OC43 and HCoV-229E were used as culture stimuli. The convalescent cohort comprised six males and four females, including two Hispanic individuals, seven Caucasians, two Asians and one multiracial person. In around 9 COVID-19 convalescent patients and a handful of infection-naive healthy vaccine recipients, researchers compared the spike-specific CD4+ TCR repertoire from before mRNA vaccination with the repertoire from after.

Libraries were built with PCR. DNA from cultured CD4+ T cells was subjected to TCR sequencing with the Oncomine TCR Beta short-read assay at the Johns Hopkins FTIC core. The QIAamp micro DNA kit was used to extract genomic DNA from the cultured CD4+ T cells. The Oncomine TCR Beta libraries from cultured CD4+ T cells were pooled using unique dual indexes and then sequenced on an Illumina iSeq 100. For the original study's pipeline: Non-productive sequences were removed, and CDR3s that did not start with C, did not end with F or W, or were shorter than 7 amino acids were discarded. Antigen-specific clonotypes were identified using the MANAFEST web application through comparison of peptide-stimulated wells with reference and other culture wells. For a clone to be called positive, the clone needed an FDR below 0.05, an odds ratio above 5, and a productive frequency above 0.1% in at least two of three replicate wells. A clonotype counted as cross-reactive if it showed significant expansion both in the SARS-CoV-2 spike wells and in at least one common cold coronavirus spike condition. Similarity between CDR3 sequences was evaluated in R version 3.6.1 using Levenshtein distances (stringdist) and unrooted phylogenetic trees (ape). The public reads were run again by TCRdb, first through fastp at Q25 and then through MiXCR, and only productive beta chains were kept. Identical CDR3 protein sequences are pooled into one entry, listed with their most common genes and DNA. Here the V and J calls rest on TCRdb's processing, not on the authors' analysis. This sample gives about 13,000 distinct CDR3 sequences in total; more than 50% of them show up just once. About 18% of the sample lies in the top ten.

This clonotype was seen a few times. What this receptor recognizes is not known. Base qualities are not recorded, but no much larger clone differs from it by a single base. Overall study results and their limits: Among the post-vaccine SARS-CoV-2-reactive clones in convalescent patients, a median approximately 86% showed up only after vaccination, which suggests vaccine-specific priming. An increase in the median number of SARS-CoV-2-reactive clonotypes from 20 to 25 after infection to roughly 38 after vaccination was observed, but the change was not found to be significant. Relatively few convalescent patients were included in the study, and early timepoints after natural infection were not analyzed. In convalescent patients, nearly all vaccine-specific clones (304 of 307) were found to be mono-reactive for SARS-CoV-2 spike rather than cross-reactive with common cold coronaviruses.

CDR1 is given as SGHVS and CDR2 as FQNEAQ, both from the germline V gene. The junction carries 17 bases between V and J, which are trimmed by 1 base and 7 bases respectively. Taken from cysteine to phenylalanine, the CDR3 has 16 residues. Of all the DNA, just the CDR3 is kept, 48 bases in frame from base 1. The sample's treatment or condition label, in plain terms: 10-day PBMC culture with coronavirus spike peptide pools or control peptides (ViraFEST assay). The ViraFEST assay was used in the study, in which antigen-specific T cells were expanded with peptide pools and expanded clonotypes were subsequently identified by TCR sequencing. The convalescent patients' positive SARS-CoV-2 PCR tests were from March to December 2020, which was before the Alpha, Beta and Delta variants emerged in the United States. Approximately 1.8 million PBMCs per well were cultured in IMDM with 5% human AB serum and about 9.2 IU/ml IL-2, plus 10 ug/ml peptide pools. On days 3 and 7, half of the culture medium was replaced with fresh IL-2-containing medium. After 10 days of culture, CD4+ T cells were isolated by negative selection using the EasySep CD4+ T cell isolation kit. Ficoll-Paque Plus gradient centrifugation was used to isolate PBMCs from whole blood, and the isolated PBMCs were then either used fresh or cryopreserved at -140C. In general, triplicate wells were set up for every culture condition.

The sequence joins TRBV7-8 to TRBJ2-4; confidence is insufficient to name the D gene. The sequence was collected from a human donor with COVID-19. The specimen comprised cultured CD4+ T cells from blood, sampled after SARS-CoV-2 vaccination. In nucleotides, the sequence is TGTGCCAGCAGCTTAGGACAAGGTGGTCTGATGAACATTCAGTACTTC. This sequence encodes CASSLGQGGLMNIQYF.